Below, 5 T cell receptor beta chains from the same sample are listed, as sequenced in a study of regulatory T cells in long-lasting Graves disease. Specified time point: newly diagnosed GD, antithyroid drugs for less than 3 months. PBMCs were the source of the RNA used for TCR sequencing. Sequencing libraries for TCR beta were prepared with iRepertoire HTBI primers and Arm-PCR of CDR3 regions. From the multiplex PCR reads, TCRdb called clonotypes with MiXCR, one entry per CDR3 protein. Here the sample spans around 500,000 distinct CDR3 sequences, roughly 13% being singletons. The sample also formed part of further work on T cells in Graves' hyperthyroidism and ophthalmopathy.

Sequenced material: peripheral blood mononuclear cells (PBMCs), taken at new diagnosis, from a patient treated with antithyroid drugs. The receptors stem from a man aged 25 to 45 with Graves disease.

The chain couples TRBV3-1 to TRBJ2-2, with TRBD1 matching 8 bases. The V gene end was trimmed by 1 base and the J gene end by 4 bases; junction bases not matched to a gene: 2. The CDR3 consists of 15 residues. CDR1 is LGHDT, CDR2 YNNKEL, per germline (reference sequence). CDR3 DNA: TGTGCCAGCAGCCAAGGGACAGGGAGCACCGGGGAGCTGTTTTTT. It yields the protein CASSQGTGSTGELFF. The variable domain in full, with the rest retrieved from reference TRBV3-1 and TRBJ2-2, is DTAVSQTPKYLVTQMGNDKSIKCEQNLGHDTMYWYKQDSKKFLKIMFSYNNKELIINETVPNRFSPKSPDKAHLNLHINSLELGDSAVYFCASSQGTGSTGELFFGEGSRLTVL.

This clonotype was counted many times. The CDR3 sequence: CASRSFGGGPEETQYF. The CDR3 region has the DNA TGTGCCAGCAGAAGTTTTGGGGGAGGACCAGAAGAGACCCAGTACTTC. The chain combines TRBV27 with TRBJ2-5; weak D call: TRBD2 (6 bases). This CDR3 has 16 amino acids. Trimming took off 6 bases at V and 3 bases at J, with 20 bases between the two ends. Germline V gene sequence: CDR1 MNHEY, CDR2 SMNVEV (reference sequence).

This clonotype was recorded at least ten times. This sequence joins TRBV18 and TRBJ2-7; D is unclear. Per germline, CDR1 KGHSH and CDR2 LQKENI. V lost 3 bases to trimming and J lost 2 bases, with 8 bases between them. The CDR3 spans 13 residues. CDR3 DNA sequence: TGTGCCAGCTCACCGAGACAAGCCTACGAGCAGTACTTC. This translates into CASSPRQAYEQYF.

This clonotype was seen at least ten times. This chain links TRBV30 with TRBJ2-7; D gene unclear. The V gene's germline CDR1 is GTSNPN and CDR2 SVGIG (reference sequence). V lost 2 bases, J lost 0 bases, and 11 bases lay in between. This CDR3 spans 14 amino acids. The CDR3 sequence: CAWSNSASSYEQYF. The CDR3 bases are TGTGCCTGGAGTAACTCCGCGAGCTCCTACGAGCAGTACTTC.

This clonotype was detected only a few times. A far larger clone is a single base away, which makes a read error likely. For the CDR3, the DNA is TGTGCCAGCAGTGAAGCAGGAATTACCTCCGGCGAGACCCAGTACTTC. Encoded protein: CASSEAGITSGETQYF. V and J are TRBV2 and TRBJ2-1; unclear D gene. The end of the DNA is better explained by TRBJ2-5, so the J call may be wrong. Per the germline V gene, CDR1 is SNHLY and CDR2 is FYNNEI. The CDR3 runs to 16 residues.